The T cell receptor beta chain described here comes from a study of OX40 agonist ivuxolimab in advanced cancers. Study-level information: Hepatocellular carcinoma, melanoma, renal cell or head and neck cancer was diagnosed in the dose-escalation patients. Points from the study as a whole: CD4+ and CD8+ T cells in blood underwent clonal expansion by week 6 at 0.1 to 3.0 mg/kg. CD8+ T cells (on average) carried more expanded clones than CD4+ T cells.

V was pared by 4 bases and J by 3 bases, with 12 bases between. The CDR3 has 14 residues. CDR1 and CDR2 from the germline V gene are KGHSH and LQKENI. The repertoire was sequenced with immunoSEQ multiplex PCR; TCRdb's copy has only in-frame clones and lacks some. Of approximately 60,000 clones listed, approximately 84% are singletons. Comments on this clone: Its target is unknown.

The chain couples TRBV18 to TRBJ2-5; TRBD1 might be the D (5 bases). This specimen was CD4+ or CD8+ T cells sorted from blood, taken in a trial of the OX40 agonist ivuxolimab. This receptor was identified in an adult with an advanced solid tumor such as melanoma, head and neck, liver or kidney cancer. Here the CDR3 DNA reads TGTGCCAGCTCACTCTACACCAGGGAAGAGACCCAGTACTTC. Its protein is CASSLYTREETQYF. The full variable domain, in which reference TRBV18 and TRBJ2-5 provide the parts outside the CDR3, is NAGVMQNPRHLVRRRGQEARLRCSPMKGHSHVYWYRQLPEEGLKFMVYLQKENIIDESGMPKERFSAEFPKEGPSILRIQQVVRGDSAAYFCASSLYTREETQYFGPGTRLLVL.